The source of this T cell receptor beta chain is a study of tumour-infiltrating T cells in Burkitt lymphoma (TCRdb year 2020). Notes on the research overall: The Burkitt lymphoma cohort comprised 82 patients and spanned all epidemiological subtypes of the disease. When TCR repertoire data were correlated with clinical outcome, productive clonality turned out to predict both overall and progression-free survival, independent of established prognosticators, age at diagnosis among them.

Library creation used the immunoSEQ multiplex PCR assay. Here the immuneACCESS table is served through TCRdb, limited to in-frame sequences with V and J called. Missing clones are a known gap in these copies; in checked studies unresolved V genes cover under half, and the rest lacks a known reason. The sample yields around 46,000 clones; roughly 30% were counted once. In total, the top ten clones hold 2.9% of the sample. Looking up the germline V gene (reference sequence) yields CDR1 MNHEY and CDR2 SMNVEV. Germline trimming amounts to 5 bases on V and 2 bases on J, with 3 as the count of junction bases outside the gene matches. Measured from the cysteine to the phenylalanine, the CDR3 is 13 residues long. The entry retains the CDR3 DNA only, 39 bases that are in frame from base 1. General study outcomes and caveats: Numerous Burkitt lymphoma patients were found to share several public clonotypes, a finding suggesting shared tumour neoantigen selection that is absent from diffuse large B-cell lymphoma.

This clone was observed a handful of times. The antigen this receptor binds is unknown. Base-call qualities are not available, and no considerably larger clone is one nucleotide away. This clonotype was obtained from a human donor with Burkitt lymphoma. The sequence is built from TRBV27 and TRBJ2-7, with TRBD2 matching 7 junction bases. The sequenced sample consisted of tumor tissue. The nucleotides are TGTGCCAGCAGTCGGGACTACACCTACGAGCAGTACTTC. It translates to CASSRDYTYEQYF.